These 5 T cell receptor beta chains came from one sample sequenced in a study of cytomegalovirus exposure and HLA in healthy donors. Primers included in the PCR were 60 Vbeta and 13 Jbeta primers. TCRdb's table, derived via immunoSEQ multiplex PCR, lists solely in-frame clones and lacks some. The sample includes 120,000 or so clones, about 78% of them seen just once. Material: PBMCs. The receptors originated from a woman between 40 and 55 years old in good health and CMV-seropositive.

The V and J genes are TRBV11-3 and TRBJ2-7; 11 nucleotides agree with TRBD1. J gave up 6 bases and V 1 base, and 5 bases lay outside the gene matches. This CDR3 is built from 15 residues. CDR1 SGHNT and CDR2 YENEEA come from the germline V gene. The CDR3 DNA is TGTGCCAGCAGCTTAGGGACAGGGGGCAACTTCGAGCAGTACTTC. Translating gives CASSLGTGGNFEQYF. Filled out from reference TRBV11-3 and TRBJ2-7, the complete variable domain reads EAGVVQSPRYKIIEKKQPVAFWCNPISGHNTLYWYLQNLGQGPELLIRYENEEAVDDSQLPKDRFSAERLKGVDSTLKIQPAELGDSAVYLCASSLGTGGNFEQYFGPGTRLTVT.

This clone has just one count. The chain couples TRBV6-6 to TRBJ1-1; D call uncertain. The germline V gene has CDR1 MNHNY and CDR2 SVGAGI (reference sequence). This CDR3 region has 14 residues. The V end was cut by 6 bases, the J end by 0 bases, with 11 bases between. CDR3 coding DNA: TGTGCCAGCAGGGAACAGCTTTTGAACACTGAAGCTTTCTTT. Translating it yields CASREQLLNTEAFF.

V usage is TRBV7-6 and J usage is TRBJ1-4; no clear D gene. Germline CDR1 and CDR2: SGHVS and FNYEAQ. CDR3 length equals 16 residues. V was cut by 1 base and J by 6 bases, with 15 bases left in between. CDR3 region: CASSLGAATTDEKLFF. The CDR3 DNA is TGTGCCAGCAGCTTAGGGGCCGCGACCACCGATGAAAAACTGTTTTTT.

About this clone itself: This sample includes further DNA sequences coding for the same CDR3. The chain has TRBV2 and TRBJ1-2; TRBD1 might be the D (5 bases). Germline loops: CDR1 SNHLY, CDR2 FYNNEI. The V gene lost 5 bases and the J gene lost 4 bases, with 8 bases spanning the gap. CDR3 length: 12 amino acids. CDR3 DNA: TGTGCCAGCAGTCCCAGGGTCTATGGCTACACCTTC. Its protein product is CASSPRVYGYTF.

The chain couples TRBV5-5 to TRBJ2-7; possible D gene TRBD1, 6 bases. In germline, CDR1 is SGHKS, CDR2 YYEKEE (reference sequence). This CDR3 is built from 16 residues. V lost 2 bases and J lost 0, with 15 bases in between. For the CDR3, the DNA is TGTGCCAGCAGCTTTACAGGGATGTCTGGCTCCTACGAGCAGTACTTC. Residues: CASSFTGMSGSYEQYF.